This TCR beta chain was captured in a study of blood T cell repertoires in COVID-19. Study as a whole: Acute and convalescent COVID-19 specimens originated in the United States, Italy and Spain.

The germline gives CDR1 SGHAT, CDR2 FQNNGV. V shed 1 base and J 9 bases; nucleotides not matched to a gene: 5. The CDR3 spans 16 residues. Method: immunoSEQ multiplex PCR; TCRdb's copy keeps in-frame clones and lacks some. Of around 370,000 clones in the sample, approximately 87% were seen once. This sequence was found in a woman aged 45 to 65 with COVID-19, enrolled during active disease. The chain has TRBV11-2 and TRBJ2-1; 14 bases line up with TRBD2. Sequencing input: peripheral blood. Here the CDR3 DNA reads TGTGCCAGCAGCTTAGGGCGGACTAGCGGGAGGACTGAGCAGTTCTTC. The encoded protein is CASSLGRTSGRTEQFF.